This TCR beta chain is from a study of cytomegalovirus exposure and HLA in healthy donors. Broader study findings: Presence/absence results assume similar sequencing depth per donor, which may not hold. Most of the TCR beta V segments (in an earlier analysis) were productive either about 87% or about 30% of the time.

Notes on this clone: Its antigen is unidentified.

60 Vbeta and 13 Jbeta primers were used in PCR. The data were produced by immunoSEQ multiplex PCR, yet TCRdb's version contains in-frame clones alone and is incomplete. This sample yields about 120,000 clones, of which around 84% are seen a single time; around 3% belongs to the top ten. Sequenced: PBMCs. This TCR was sampled from a woman in her twenties or thirties in good health and CMV-seropositive.

The CDR3, as DNA: TGTGCCAGCAGCCAACCGGGTAGGTCCTACAATGAGCAGTTCTTC. Protein product: CASSQPGRSYNEQFF. This chain links TRBV4-2 with TRBJ2-1; no clear D. V was clipped by 2 bases and J by 1 base, with 9 bases between them. The CDR3 runs 15 residues. Germline V gives CDR1 LGHNA, CDR2 YNFKEQ.